Given below is one T cell receptor (beta chain) in context. Germline CDR1 is SGHDN and CDR2 is FVKESK. The CDR3 runs to 14 residues. Trimming removed 3 bases at V and 4 bases at J, with 9 bases between. In the authors' methods: Reference gene primer amplification in the assay estimated nucleated cell counts. Repertoires were generated with immunoSEQ multiplex PCR, while TCRdb's copy carries only in-frame clones and drops some. That table supplies the V and J calls and clone size; D and trimming were determined from the DNA. The sample has some 250,000 clones, 88% seen once. The data belong to a study of blood T cell repertoires in COVID-19.

This receptor was identified in a woman aged 25-40 years with acute or convalescent COVID-19. The specimen sequenced was peripheral blood. The J gene is TRBJ2-2, the V gene TRBV14; the D gene is possibly TRBD2 (6 bases). The CDR3 region has the DNA TGTGCCAGCAGCCATTTAGCGGCCACCGGGGAGCTGTTTTTT. Its translation: CASSHLAATGELFF.